This is a list of T cell receptor beta chains from one sample in a study of T cell repertoires in cytomegalovirus infection. TCRdb reanalysed the reads using MiXCR and keeps one entry per CDR3 protein. The sample lists 150,000 to 200,000 distinct CDR3 sequences; roughly 19% were seen once. Source material: PBMCs. These receptors were collected from a human donor in good health (CMV status not recorded). Some clones in this sample may be carry-over from other donors' samples. CDR3s include the opening cysteine and the closing phenylalanine or tryptophan. Fields, in order: D gene, clone size, V gene, J gene, CDR3 protein, CDR3 DNA. The D gene is left open where the match is weak. Expanded clones get a size class; other rows say once, few or many, or leave the size out.

d_gene: .; abundance: many; v_gene: TRBV7-2; j_gene: TRBJ1-1; CDR3aa: CASNPRPGGREDTEAFF; CDR3nt: TGTGCCAGCAACCCTCGCCCAGGAGGGAGGGAGGACACTGAAGCTTTCTTT
d_gene: .; abundance: .; v_gene: TRBV5-1; j_gene: TRBJ1-1; CDR3aa: CASSTQDFNTEAFF; CDR3nt: TGCGCCAGCAGCACCCAGGACTTCAACACTGAAGCTTTCTTT
d_gene: TRBD1; abundance: .; v_gene: TRBV12-3/TRBV12-4; j_gene: TRBJ1-2; CDR3aa: CASSSLGQGYGYTF; CDR3nt: TGTGCCAGCAGTTCCTTGGGACAGGGGTATGGCTACACCTTC
d_gene: .; abundance: .; v_gene: TRBV6-1; j_gene: TRBJ1-2; CDR3aa: CASIGTSYGYTF; CDR3nt: TGTGCCAGCATCGGGACCTCCTATGGCTACACCTTC
d_gene: TRBD2; abundance: few; v_gene: TRBV28; j_gene: TRBJ2-2; CDR3aa: CASSFAQAPGLAPGTGELFF; CDR3nt: TGTGCCAGCAGTTTCGCACAGGCACCGGGACTAGCGCCAGGCACCGGGGAGCTGTTTTTT
d_gene: .; abundance: .; v_gene: TRBV20-1; j_gene: TRBJ2-7; CDR3aa: CSAQEQLIQKLGEQYF; CDR3nt: TGCAGTGCCCAGGAACAATTGATCCAAAAGCTGGGCGAGCAGTACTTC
d_gene: .; abundance: .; v_gene: TRBV28; j_gene: TRBJ2-1; CDR3aa: CASSLFETVYEQLF; CDR3nt: TGTGCCAGCAGTTTATTCGAGACGGTCTATGAGCAGTTATTC
d_gene: TRBD2; abundance: many; v_gene: TRBV12-3/TRBV12-4; j_gene: TRBJ2-1; CDR3aa: CASSLASGISYNEQFF; CDR3nt: TGTGCCAGCAGTTTAGCTAGCGGGATCTCCTACAATGAGCAGTTCTTC
d_gene: TRBD2; abundance: few; v_gene: TRBV4-1; j_gene: TRBJ2-1; CDR3aa: CASSQEVEWGVLAGGEQFF; CDR3nt: TGCGCCAGCAGCCAAGAAGTTGAGTGGGGAGTACTAGCGGGGGGGGAGCAGTTCTTC
d_gene: TRBD1; abundance: many; v_gene: TRBV6-6; j_gene: TRBJ1-2; CDR3aa: CASSYGQASYGYTF; CDR3nt: TGTGCCAGCAGTTACGGACAGGCCAGCTATGGCTACACCTTC
d_gene: TRBD1; abundance: .; v_gene: TRBV2; j_gene: TRBJ1-5; CDR3aa: CASTSGQALPWPQHF; CDR3nt: TGTGCCAGCACAAGTGGACAGGCCCTTCCTTGGCCCCAGCATTTT
d_gene: .; abundance: .; v_gene: TRBV20-1; j_gene: TRBJ2-7; CDR3aa: CSARTPEGYEQYF; CDR3nt: TGCAGTGCTAGAACCCCGGAGGGCTACGAGCAGTACTTC
d_gene: TRBD2; abundance: few; v_gene: TRBV20-1; j_gene: TRBJ2-3; CDR3aa: CSAGSGRSPDTQYF; CDR3nt: TGCAGTGCTGGTAGCGGGAGGTCCCCAGATACGCAGTATTTT
d_gene: .; abundance: .; v_gene: TRBV28; j_gene: TRBJ1-4; CDR3aa: CASSSQGEKLFF; CDR3nt: TGTGCCAGCAGTTCACAAGGGGAAAAACTGTTTTTT
d_gene: TRBD2; abundance: .; v_gene: TRBV6-2/TRBV6-3; j_gene: TRBJ2-5; CDR3aa: CASSYPRLAGGETQYF; CDR3nt: TGTGCCAGCAGTTACCCCCGACTAGCGGGGGGGGAGACCCAGTACTTC
d_gene: .; abundance: .; v_gene: TRBV6-2/TRBV6-3; j_gene: TRBJ2-7; CDR3aa: CASSYSADILYEQYF; CDR3nt: TGTGCCAGCAGTTACTCGGCAGATATACTCTACGAGCAGTACTTC
d_gene: .; abundance: many; v_gene: TRBV12-3/TRBV12-4; j_gene: TRBJ1-5; CDR3aa: CASSLRGQPQHF; CDR3nt: TGTGCCAGCAGTTTACGGGGTCAGCCCCAGCATTTT
d_gene: TRBD1; abundance: many; v_gene: TRBV7-2; j_gene: TRBJ1-1; CDR3aa: CASSFRQGGRNTEAFF; CDR3nt: TGTGCCAGCAGCTTCCGACAGGGCGGACGGAACACTGAAGCTTTCTTT
d_gene: TRBD2; abundance: .; v_gene: TRBV20-1; j_gene: TRBJ2-5; CDR3aa: CSARGGVQETQYF; CDR3nt: TGCAGTGCTAGGGGGGGGGTCCAAGAGACCCAGTACTTC
d_gene: .; abundance: many; v_gene: TRBV7-8; j_gene: TRBJ1-5; CDR3aa: CASSLRTDLDNQPQHF; CDR3nt: TGTGCCAGCAGCCTACGGACAGATCTCGACAATCAGCCCCAGCATTTT
d_gene: TRBD1; abundance: .; v_gene: TRBV6-6; j_gene: TRBJ2-5; CDR3aa: CASFGTGRETQYF; CDR3nt: TGTGCCAGCTTCGGGACAGGGAGAGAGACCCAGTACTTC
d_gene: .; abundance: .; v_gene: TRBV9; j_gene: TRBJ1-5; CDR3aa: CASSVAREGQPQHF; CDR3nt: TGTGCCAGCAGCGTAGCTAGGGAGGGGCAGCCCCAGCATTTT
d_gene: .; abundance: many; v_gene: TRBV7-6; j_gene: TRBJ1-6; CDR3aa: CASSFDSRGSPLHF; CDR3nt: TGTGCCAGCAGCTTCGACTCAAGGGGTTCACCCCTCCACTTT
d_gene: .; abundance: .; v_gene: TRBV6-1; j_gene: TRBJ2-1; CDR3aa: CASSEGLLAPYNEQFF; CDR3nt: TGTGCCAGCAGTGAAGGTCTGCTAGCGCCCTACAATGAGCAGTTCTTC
d_gene: TRBD1; abundance: .; v_gene: TRBV29-1; j_gene: TRBJ2-3; CDR3aa: CSVRLGQGGADTQYF; CDR3nt: TGCAGCGTTCGGCTGGGACAGGGCGGAGCAGATACGCAGTATTTT
d_gene: TRBD1; abundance: few; v_gene: TRBV3-1; j_gene: TRBJ2-4; CDR3aa: CASSQDGTGVVTKNIQYF; CDR3nt: TGTGCCAGCAGCCAAGACGGTACAGGGGTTGTAACCAAAAACATTCAGTACTTC
d_gene: TRBD1; abundance: many; v_gene: TRBV7-8; j_gene: TRBJ2-2; CDR3aa: CASSLGSGTGATGELFF; CDR3nt: TGTGCCAGCAGCTTAGGTTCGGGGACAGGGGCCACCGGGGAGCTGTTTTTT
d_gene: TRBD1; abundance: .; v_gene: TRBV12-3/TRBV12-4; j_gene: TRBJ2-7; CDR3aa: CASSRPGQGVREQYF; CDR3nt: TGTGCCAGCAGTCGACCGGGACAGGGGGTAAGGGAGCAGTACTTC
d_gene: .; abundance: few; v_gene: TRBV29-1; j_gene: TRBJ2-1; CDR3aa: CSGLAGRLGNEQFF; CDR3nt: TGCAGCGGCCTCGCGGGGAGGCTGGGCAATGAGCAGTTCTTC
d_gene: .; abundance: .; v_gene: TRBV5-1; j_gene: TRBJ2-1; CDR3aa: CASSLAPPNNEQFF; CDR3nt: TGCGCCAGCAGCCTCGCCCCCCCAAACAATGAGCAGTTCTTC